These 32 T cell receptor beta chains were all obtained from the same sample, sequenced in a study of blood T cells in healthy people across ages. With a J-beta primer mix and a sample-barcoded 5' primer, a second PCR ran about 7 to 11 cycles. TCRdb re-called the 5' RACE reads through MiXCR, storing one row per CDR3 protein. The sample lists over 550,000 distinct CDR3 sequences, approximately 30% occurring once. Input material: blood. These receptors originate from a woman older than 75 in good health.

The chain has TRBV14 and TRBJ1-5, with 7 bases fitting TRBD1. CDR1 and CDR2 (germline): SGHDN, FVKESK. The CDR3 is made up of 20 amino acids. With 0 bases clipped from V and 0 bases from J, the junction kept 14 bases outside the gene matches. CDR3 loop: CASSQEFGTARIDSNQPQHF. The DNA of the CDR3 is TGTGCCAGCAGCCAAGAGTTCGGGACAGCTAGGATAGATAGCAATCAGCCCCAGCATTTT.

This clonotype was counted ten times or more. This chain's CDR3 is CSARDSPKETQYF. The CDR3 bases are TGCAGTGCTAGAGATTCCCCCAAAGAGACCCAGTACTTC. The chain uses TRBV20-1 and TRBJ2-5; no definite D call. V dropped 0 bases and J dropped 3 bases, with 8 bases sitting between them. The CDR3 runs to 13 residues. Germline assignment: CDR1 DFQATT and CDR2 SNEGSKA (reference sequence).

Note on this clonotype: Given a much more abundant clone one base away, this may be a read error. In DNA form, the CDR3 reads TGTGCCACCAGCAGAGGAGGGGCTAGCTCCGGGGAGCTGTTTTTT. Protein: CATSRGGASSGELFF. V and J are TRBV15 and TRBJ2-2, with D perhaps assigned TRBD1 or TRBD2 (5 bases each). Germline CDR1 is LNHNV and CDR2 is YYDKDF (reference sequence). The germline V and J ends were trimmed by 1 base and 6 bases, with 12 bases remaining between them. The CDR3 contains 15 residues.

In this sample, this clonotype turned up many times. The V call is TRBV6-6, the J call TRBJ2-7; D might be TRBD1 (6 bases). Germline V CDR1 and CDR2: MNHNY, SVGAGI (reference sequence). The V end lost 5 bases, the J end lost 0 bases, and 20 bases lay between the germline ends. The CDR3 extends over 17 amino acids. The CDR3 reads CASSRPLLGASSYEQYF. CDR3 nucleotides: TGTGCCAGCAGTCGACCCCTCTTGGGGGCTAGCTCCTACGAGCAGTACTTC.

The chain has TRBV4-3 and TRBJ2-1; 13 nucleotides line up with TRBD2. The germline V gene has CDR1 LGHNA and CDR2 YSLEER. The J segment lost 5 bases and the V segment lost 6 bases, leaving 4 bases of the junction unmatched. The CDR3 has 15 amino acids. The CDR3 region is CASSWTSGRNNEQFF. CDR3 sequence (DNA): TGCGCCAGCAGTTGGACTAGCGGGAGAAACAATGAGCAGTTCTTC.

In this sample, this clonotype turned up many times. The rearrangement uses TRBV6-6 and TRBJ2-5, with TRBD1 matching over 12 bases. CDR1 is MNHNY and CDR2 is SVGAGI in the germline V gene (reference sequence). V lost 8 bases and J lost 5; bases outside the gene matches: 9. This CDR3 is 15 amino acids long. The CDR3 DNA reads as TGTGCCAGCGCAGGAAGGGACAGGGGGCAGGAGACCCAGTACTTC. This gives the protein CASAGRDRGQETQYF.

This clonotype was seen a handful of times. The rearrangement uses TRBV5-6 and TRBJ1-1; the match to TRBD1 covers 7 bases. Unmatched junction bases numbered 10, after V lost 0 bases and J lost 2 bases. CDR1 SGHDT and CDR2 YYEEEE come from the germline V gene. The CDR3 length is 17 residues. CDR3 in amino acids: CASSLGSQGVVNTEAFF. The DNA of the CDR3 is TGTGCCAGCAGCTTGGGTAGCCAGGGGGTGGTTAACACTGAAGCTTTCTTT.

This clonotype was observed at least ten times. CDR3 protein: CSATNWDLGEKLFF. CDR3 bases: TGCAGTGCTACAAACTGGGATTTGGGAGAAAAACTGTTTTTT. The rearrangement links TRBV20-1 to TRBJ1-4; D gene unclear. The CDR3 is made up of 14 amino acids. V was pared by 4 bases and J by 8 bases, with 17 bases between. Germline V gene lookup returns CDR1 DFQATT and CDR2 SNEGSKA (reference sequence).

At least ten counts were recorded for this clonotype. The chain couples TRBV12-3 or TRBV12-4 to TRBJ1-5, with 8 bases aligning to TRBD1. V shed 6 bases and J 4 bases; nucleotides not matched to a gene: 11. The CDR3 loop spans 16 amino acids. The CDR3 is CASRGSTGAPNQPQHF. In nucleotides, the CDR3 is TGTGCCAGCAGGGGGTCGACAGGGGCCCCGAATCAGCCCCAGCATTTT.

This clonotype was observed at least ten times. The chain recombines TRBV14 with TRBJ2-3; D gene uncertain. The CDR3 extends over 13 amino acids. Germline CDR1 and CDR2: SGHDN and FVKESK. Trimming shortened V by 1 base and J by 6 bases, and 8 bases separated the two germline ends. The CDR3, as DNA: TGTGCCAGCAGCCAAGGGGTGAGCGATACGCAGTATTTT. Protein sequence: CASSQGVSDTQYF.

In this sample, this clonotype turned up many times. V and J are TRBV3-1 and TRBJ1-2; D possibly corresponds to TRBD1 (6 bases). The V gene's germline CDR1 is LGHDT and CDR2 YNNKEL (reference sequence). Trimming stripped 2 bases from V and 6 bases from J, with 16 bases between. The CDR3 has 15 amino acids. The CDR3 DNA follows: TGTGCCAGCAGCCAATTTGGACAGAGAGCAAATGGCTACACCTTC. Amino acids: CASSQFGQRANGYTF.

This clonotype occurred many times. The chain carries TRBV3-1 and TRBJ2-1; unclear D gene. Germline V gives CDR1 LGHDT, CDR2 YNNKEL (reference sequence). V lost 4 bases and J 8 bases, leaving 12 bases between the germline ends. This CDR3 is built from 13 residues. The CDR3 coding sequence is TGTGCCAGCAGCCTAAGTTGGGGTCATGAGCAGTTCTTC. Its protein is CASSLSWGHEQFF.

The chain carries TRBV6-2 or TRBV6-3 and TRBJ2-7; D is undetermined. Germline V gene lookup returns CDR1 MNHEY and CDR2 SVGEGT. Trimming took off 2 bases at V and 6 bases at J, with 14 bases between the two ends. This CDR3 has 14 residues. The CDR3 region is CASSYVQSGLEQYF. The CDR3 DNA reads as TGTGCCAGCAGTTACGTCCAGTCTGGTCTCGAGCAGTACTTC.

This clonotype came up many times. This chain links TRBV18 with TRBJ2-7; 11 positions agree with TRBD1. Germline-derived CDR1 and CDR2 are KGHSH and LQKENI. The V and J ends lost 0 bases and 6 bases, in that order; junction bases with no gene match: 10. The CDR3 is 17 residues long. CDR3 in amino acids: CASSPPTGQGAEGEQYF. The CDR3 DNA reads as TGTGCCAGCTCACCACCGACAGGACAGGGGGCGGAGGGCGAGCAGTACTTC.

This clonotype was seen more than once but under ten times. The rearrangement uses TRBV14 and TRBJ1-4; D unresolved. From germline, CDR1 is SGHDN and CDR2 FVKESK. This CDR3 is 14 amino acids long. V dropped 0 bases and J dropped 8 bases, with 10 bases sitting between them. This CDR3 reads CASSQDLWNEKLFF. The CDR3 DNA follows: TGTGCCAGCAGCCAAGATCTTTGGAACGAAAAACTGTTTTTT.

This clonotype has a handful of counts. A read error is possible here, since a much larger clone lies one base away. J is TRBJ1-5 and V is TRBV20-1; 12 bases align to TRBD1. The germline gives CDR1 DFQATT, CDR2 SNEGSKA (reference sequence). There are 16 residues in the CDR3. In nucleotides, the CDR3 is TGCGGTGCTAGGGCTGGGACAGGGGGCACAAGTCAGCCCCAGCATTTT. As protein: CGARAGTGGTSQPQHF.

This clonotype was seen a handful of times. This may arise from a read error, as a much more abundant clone is one base away. CDR3 nucleotides: TGTGCCAGCAGAAATAGGGTATCTGGGGCCAACGCCCTGACTTTC. Encoded protein: CASRNRVSGANALTF. The rearrangement links TRBV6-5 to TRBJ2-6, with D possibly TRBD1 on 5 matching bases. The CDR3 has 15 amino acids. The V gene's germline CDR1 is MNHEY and CDR2 SVGAGI.

V is TRBV7-2 and J is TRBJ2-3; D not certain. The CDR3 length is 13 residues. V was shortened by 4 bases and J by 2 bases, with 7 bases between the two germline ends. The V gene's germline CDR1 is SGHTA and CDR2 FQGNSA. Here the CDR3 DNA reads TGTGCCAGCAGCTCACCATACACAGATACGCAGTATTTT. Translated, it gives CASSSPYTDTQYF. The entire variable domain, with the rest obtained from reference TRBV7-2 and TRBJ2-3, is as follows: GAGVSQSPSNKVTEKGKDVELRCDPISGHTALYWYRQSLGQGLEFLIYFQGNSAPDKSGLPSDRFSAERTGGSVSTLTIQRTQQEDSAVYLCASSSPYTDTQYFGPGTRLTVL.

This clonotype has just a few counts. One base away lies a much larger clone, so this may be a sequencing read error. V is TRBV30 and J is TRBJ2-7, with TRBD1 identical over 10 bases. V trimming: 5 bases; J trimming: 5 bases; junction bases outside the gene matches: 6. Germline assignment: CDR1 GTSNPN and CDR2 SVGIG (reference sequence). There are 13 residues in the CDR3. The CDR3 DNA reads TGTGCCTGGGGACAGGGACAGGGGAACGAGCAGTACTTC. Protein product: CAWGQGQGNEQYF.

This clonotype was found many times. The chain employs TRBV2 and TRBJ2-7; D is perhaps TRBD1 (5 bases). The CDR3 covers 12 residues. Germline V gene sequence: CDR1 SNHLY, CDR2 FYNNEI. V lost 3 bases and J 7 bases, leaving 10 bases between the germline ends. The CDR3 DNA follows: TGTGCCAGCAGTGATCAGGGCCAAGAGCAGTACTTC. Amino acid sequence: CASSDQGQEQYF.

This clonotype was detected many times. Relative to the germline gene, one junction end is altered; a read error may explain this. The J gene is TRBJ2-7, the V gene TRBV6-6; 10 bases fit TRBD2. The CDR3 covers 15 residues. Per the germline V gene, CDR1 is MNHNY and CDR2 is SVGAGI (reference sequence). CDR3 DNA: TGTGCCAGCAGGGGTAGCGGGGGGACCTCCCACGAGCAGTACTTC. Translating gives CASRGSGGTSHEQYF.

This clonotype has just a few counts. This may be a read error, as it is one base from a much larger clone. The V call is TRBV7-9, the J call TRBJ2-7; 10 positions match TRBD1. The CDR3 is made up of 15 amino acids. Trimming at V came to 5 bases and at J to 7 bases, leaving 11 bases not matched to a gene. In germline, CDR1 is SEHNR, CDR2 FQNEAQ (reference sequence). CDR3 DNA: TGTGCCAGCAGCCTCCCGGGACAGGGGTGTAGGGAGCAGTACTTC. Encoded protein: CASSLPGQGCREQYF.

This sequence joins TRBV5-5 and TRBJ2-1; D gene unclear. V was shortened by 4 bases and J by 0 bases, with 14 bases between the two germline ends. Looked up from germline, CDR1 is SGHKS and CDR2 is YYEKEE (reference sequence). The CDR3 has 16 amino acids. The CDR3 loop reads CASSLLWSPSYNEQFF. In nucleotides, the CDR3 is TGTGCCAGCAGCCTGCTTTGGAGTCCCTCCTACAATGAGCAGTTCTTC.

The chain uses TRBV28 and TRBJ2-3; 15 bases line up with TRBD2. CDR3 length: 18 residues. Germline CDR1 and CDR2: MDHEN and SYDVKM. V lost 5 bases, J lost 2 bases, and 8 bases stayed unmatched. The CDR3 DNA sequence: TGTGCCAGCAGTCCTCCGGGACTAGCGGGAGGCTTCACAGATACGCAGTATTTT. Encoded protein: CASSPPGLAGGFTDTQYF.

V and J are TRBV9 and TRBJ1-1; D is undetermined. Trimming stripped 0 bases from V and 4 bases from J, with 16 bases between. This CDR3 is 16 amino acids long. CDR1 and CDR2 (germline): SGDLS, YYNGEE. CDR3 residues: CASSVVGTSLGTEAFF. The CDR3 nucleotides are TGTGCCAGCAGCGTAGTGGGCACGTCTTTAGGCACTGAAGCTTTCTTT.

This clonotype was detected ten times or more. The CDR3 sequence is CASSLAAGLAGGREQFF. The CDR3 DNA reads as TGTGCCAGCAGCTTAGCAGCGGGACTAGCGGGGGGGCGAGAGCAGTTCTTC. The chain links TRBV7-9 to TRBJ2-1; 16 bases fit TRBD2. The CDR3 length is 17 residues. The V and J ends lost 0 bases and 10 bases, in that order; junction bases with no gene match: 6. The germline CDR1 and CDR2 sequences are SEHNR and FQNEAQ (reference sequence). Supplemented by reference TRBV7-9 and TRBJ2-1, the full variable domain reads DTGVSQNPRHKITKRGQNVTFRCDPISEHNRLYWYRQTLGQGPEFLTYFQNEAQLEKSRLLSDRFSAERPKGSFSTLEIQRTEQGDSAMYLCASSLAAGLAGGREQFFGPGTRLTVL.

With respect to this clonotype: A much larger clone sits a single nucleotide away, making a read error possible. The rearrangement uses TRBV5-1 and TRBJ1-1; D is uncertain. The CDR3 length is 13 residues. V was trimmed by 0 bases and J by 8 bases, leaving 11 bases between them. Germline CDR1 and CDR2: SGHRS and YFSETQ. In DNA form, the CDR3 reads TGCGCCAGCAGCTTGGGGAAAACAACGGAAGCTTTCTTT. This sequence encodes CASSLGKTTEAFF. The variable domain in full, completed from reference TRBV5-1 and TRBJ1-1, reads KAGVTQTPRYLIKTRGQQVTLSCSPISGHRSVSWYQQTPGQGLQFLFEYFSETQRNKGNFPGRFSGRQFSNSRSEMNVSTLELGDSALYLCASSLGKTTEAFFGQGTRLTVV.

Turning to this clonotype: With a much larger clone just one base away, this may be a read error. The J gene is TRBJ2-7, the V gene TRBV4-2, with a weak D call TRBD2 (6 bases). CDR3 length: 15 residues. Germline CDR1 LGHNA, CDR2 YNFKEQ. The CDR3 nucleotides are TGTACCAGCAGCCAAGGAGGGCTAGGCTCCTACGAGCAGTACTTC. It translates to CTSSQGGLGSYEQYF.

A note on this clonotype: One end of the junction fails to match germline, which may point to a read error. J is TRBJ2-7 and V is TRBV9, with D hard to call. The germline V gene encodes CDR1 SGDLS and CDR2 YYNGEE. CDR3 length equals 13 residues. CDR3 loop: CAGSPQSSYEQYF. CDR3 DNA sequence: TGTGCCGGCAGCCCCCAGAGCAGCTACGAGCAGTACTTC.

This clonotype has at least ten counts. The chain combines TRBV29-1 with TRBJ1-2; D gene uncertain. Germline V gene sequence: CDR1 SQVTM, CDR2 ANQGSEA. The length of the CDR3 is 14 residues. Trimming took off 5 bases at V and 4 bases at J, with 17 bases between the two ends. For the CDR3, the DNA is TGCAGCGTTCAAGGACTCTTACCGGGCTATGGCTACACCTTC. Translated: CSVQGLLPGYGYTF.

In its sample, this clonotype was seen many times. The CDR3 bases are TGTGCCAGCAAAGAGGGGGGAGACAGGGGGCGCGAGCAGTACTTC. As protein: CASKEGGDRGREQYF. The chain has TRBV19 and TRBJ2-7, with 10 bases fitting TRBD1. V lost 9 bases and J lost 6; bases outside the gene matches: 14. The V gene's germline CDR1 is LNHDA and CDR2 SQIVND (reference sequence). The CDR3 has 15 amino acids.

The sample holds many counts of this clonotype. The J gene is TRBJ1-1, the V gene TRBV20-1; perhaps TRBD1 as D (6 bases). With 6 bases removed from V and 6 bases from J, the gap between germline ends came to 14 bases. The CDR3 extends over 12 amino acids. Looked up from germline, CDR1 is DFQATT and CDR2 is SNEGSKA (reference sequence). The CDR3 sequence: CSAPGKGAEAFF. The CDR3 region has the DNA TGCAGTGCCCCAGGGAAGGGGGCTGAAGCTTTCTTT.